Sequencing of this T cell receptor (beta chain) was carried out in a study of metastatic and nonmetastatic thyroid tumors. About the research overall: Across peripheral blood and tumor or nodule tissue samples taken from malignant and benign thyroid patients, the repertoires were compared with one another.

Thyroid surgery was preceded by no treatment in any patient. Per the original methods: CDR3 differences across clinicopathological groups were used to build a distant-metastasis classifier for papillary thyroid cancer. TCRdb re-analyzed the PCR reads using MiXCR. For this entry, the V and J calls and clone size follow TCRdb and not the study's own pipeline. The table lists 3,000 to 4,500 clones, over 35% of them singletons. The CDR3 runs 20 residues. The germline V gene has CDR1 MNHEY and CDR2 SVGAGI. Trimming pared 4 bases from V and 6 bases from J, leaving 31 bases between. This chain uses TRBV6-5 with TRBJ2-1; possibly TRBD1 or TRBD2 for D (5 bases each). The sequence came from a male donor with papillary thyroid cancer or a benign thyroid nodule (not recorded which). Some clones in this sample may be carry-over from other donors' samples. The specimen was tumor tissue. DNA of the CDR3: TGTGCCAGCAGTTGCGCCGCCGGGGCTAGCCATCCTCGGGTATGCAATGAGCAGTTCTTC. Its translation is CASSCAAGASHPRVCNEQFF.